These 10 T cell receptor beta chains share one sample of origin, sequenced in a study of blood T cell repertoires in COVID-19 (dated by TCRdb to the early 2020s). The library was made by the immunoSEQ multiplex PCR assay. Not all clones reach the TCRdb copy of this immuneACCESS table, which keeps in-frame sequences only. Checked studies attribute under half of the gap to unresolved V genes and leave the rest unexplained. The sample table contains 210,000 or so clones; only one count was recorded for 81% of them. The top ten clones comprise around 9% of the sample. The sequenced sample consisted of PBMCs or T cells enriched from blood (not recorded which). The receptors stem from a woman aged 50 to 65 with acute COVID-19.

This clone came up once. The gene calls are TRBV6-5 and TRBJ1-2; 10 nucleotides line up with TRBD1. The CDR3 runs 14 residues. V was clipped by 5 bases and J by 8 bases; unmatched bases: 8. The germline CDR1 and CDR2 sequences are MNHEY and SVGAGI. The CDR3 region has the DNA TGTGCCAGCAGTCAGATAGGGACAGGGGAAGGCTACACCTTC. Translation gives CASSQIGTGEGYTF.

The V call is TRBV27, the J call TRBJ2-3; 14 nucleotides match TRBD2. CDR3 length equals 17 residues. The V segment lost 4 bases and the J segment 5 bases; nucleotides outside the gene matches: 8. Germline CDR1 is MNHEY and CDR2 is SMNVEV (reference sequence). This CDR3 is CASSSRLAGGVGDTQYF. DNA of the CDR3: TGTGCCAGCAGTTCCCGACTAGCGGGGGGGGTTGGAGATACGCAGTATTTT.

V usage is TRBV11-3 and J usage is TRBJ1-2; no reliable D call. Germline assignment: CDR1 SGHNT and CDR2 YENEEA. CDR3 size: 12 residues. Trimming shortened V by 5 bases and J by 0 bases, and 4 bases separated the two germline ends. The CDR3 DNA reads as TGTGCCAGCAGCCCATCTAACTATGGCTACACCTTC. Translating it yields CASSPSNYGYTF.

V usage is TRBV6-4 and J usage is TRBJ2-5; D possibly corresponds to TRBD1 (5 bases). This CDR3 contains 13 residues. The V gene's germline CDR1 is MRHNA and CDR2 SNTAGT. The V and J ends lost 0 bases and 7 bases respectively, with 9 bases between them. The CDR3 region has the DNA TGTGCCAGCAGTGACTCCTCTAGGGGGACCCAGTACTTC. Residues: CASSDSSRGTQYF.

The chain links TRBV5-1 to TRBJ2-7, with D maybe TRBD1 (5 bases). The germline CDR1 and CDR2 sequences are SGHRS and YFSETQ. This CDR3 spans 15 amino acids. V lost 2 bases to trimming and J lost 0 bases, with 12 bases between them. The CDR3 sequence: CASSFNRKSSYEQYF. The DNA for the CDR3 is TGCGCCAGCAGCTTTAACAGGAAAAGCTCCTACGAGCAGTACTTC. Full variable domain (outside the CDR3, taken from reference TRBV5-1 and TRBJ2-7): KAGVTQTPRYLIKTRGQQVTLSCSPISGHRSVSWYQQTPGQGLQFLFEYFSETQRNKGNFPGRFSGRQFSNSRSEMNVSTLELGDSALYLCASSFNRKSSYEQYFGPGTRLTVT.

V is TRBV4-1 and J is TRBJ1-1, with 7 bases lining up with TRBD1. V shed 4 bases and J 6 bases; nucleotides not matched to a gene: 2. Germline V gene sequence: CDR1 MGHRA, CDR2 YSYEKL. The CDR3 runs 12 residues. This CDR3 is CASSLQGSEAFF. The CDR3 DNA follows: TGCGCCAGCAGCCTACAGGGGTCTGAAGCTTTCTTT.

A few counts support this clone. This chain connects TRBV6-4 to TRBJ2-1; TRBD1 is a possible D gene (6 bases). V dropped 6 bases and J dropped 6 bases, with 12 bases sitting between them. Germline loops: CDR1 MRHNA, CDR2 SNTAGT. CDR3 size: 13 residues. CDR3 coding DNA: TGTGCCAGCAGCCCCGGGACATCCAATGAGCAGTTCTTC. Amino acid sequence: CASSPGTSNEQFF.

DNA for the CDR3: TGTGCCTGGAGCTGGGGACAGTCCTACGAGCAGTACTTC. Protein product: CAWSWGQSYEQYF. This chain uses TRBV30 with TRBJ2-7, with 7 nucleotides matching TRBD1. Germline V lookup: CDR1 GTSNPN, CDR2 SVGIG (reference sequence). CDR3 size: 13 residues. The V gene end was trimmed by 3 bases and the J gene end by 1 base; junction bases not matched to a gene: 3.

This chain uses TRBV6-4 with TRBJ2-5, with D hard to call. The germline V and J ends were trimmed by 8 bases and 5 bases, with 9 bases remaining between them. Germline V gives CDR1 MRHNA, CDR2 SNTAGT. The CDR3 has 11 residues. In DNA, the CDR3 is TGTGCCAGCGTTACTCGGGAGACCCAGTACTTC. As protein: CASVTRETQYF.

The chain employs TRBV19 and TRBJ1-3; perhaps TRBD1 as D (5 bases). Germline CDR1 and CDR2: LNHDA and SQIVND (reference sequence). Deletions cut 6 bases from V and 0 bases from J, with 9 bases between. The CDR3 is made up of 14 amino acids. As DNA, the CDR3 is TGTGCCAGTAGGCAGGGCTACTCTGGAAACACCATATATTTT. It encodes CASRQGYSGNTIYF.